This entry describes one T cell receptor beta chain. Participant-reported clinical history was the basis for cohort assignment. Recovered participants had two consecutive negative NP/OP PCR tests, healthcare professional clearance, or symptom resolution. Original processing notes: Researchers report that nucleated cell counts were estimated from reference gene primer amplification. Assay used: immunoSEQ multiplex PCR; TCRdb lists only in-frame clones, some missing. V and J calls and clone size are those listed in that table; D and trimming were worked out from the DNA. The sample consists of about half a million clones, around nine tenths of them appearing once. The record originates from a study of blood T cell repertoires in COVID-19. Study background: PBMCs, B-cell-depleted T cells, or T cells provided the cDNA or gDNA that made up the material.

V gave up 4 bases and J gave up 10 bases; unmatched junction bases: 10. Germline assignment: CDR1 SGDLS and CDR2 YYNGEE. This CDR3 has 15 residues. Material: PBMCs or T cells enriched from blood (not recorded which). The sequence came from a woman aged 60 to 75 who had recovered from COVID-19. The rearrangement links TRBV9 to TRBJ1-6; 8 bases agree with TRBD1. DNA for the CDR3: TGTGCCAGCAGCCTTGGACAGGGTGTAGCCTCACCCCTCCACTTT. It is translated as CASSLGQGVASPLHF. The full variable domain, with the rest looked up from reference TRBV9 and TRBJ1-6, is DSGVTQTPKHLITATGQRVTLRCSPRSGDLSVYWYQQSLDQGLQFLIQYYNGEERAKGNILERFSAQQFPDLHSELNLSSLELGDSALYFCASSLGQGVASPLHFGNGTRLTVT.